This TCR beta chain was captured in a study of Graves' ophthalmopathy and Graves' hyperthyroidism. This clonotype was observed at least ten times. What it recognizes is unknown. Amplification from RNA transcripts yielded the TCR beta CDR3 regions. Amplification began with first-round RT-PCR using HTBI primers, then second-round multiplex PCR was performed. Using its own MiXCR run on the multiplex PCR reads, TCRdb lists one record per CDR3 protein. Of over 650,000 distinct CDR3 sequences listed, about two fifths were seen once; the top ten hold 3.3%. Points from the study as a whole: Among thyroid clonotypes expanded above 0.001 frequency, most also appeared in blood.

The CDR3 is made up of 15 amino acids. Germline values: CDR1 SQVTM, CDR2 ANQGSEA. Deletions cut 0 bases from V and 0 bases from J, with 11 bases between. The V gene is TRBV29-1, the J gene TRBJ1-1; no clear D. The material sequenced was peripheral blood. This clonotype was obtained from an adult man with Graves' ophthalmopathy. This CDR3 is CSVEDWRVMNTEAFF. CDR3 coding DNA: TGCAGCGTTGAAGATTGGAGGGTAATGAACACTGAAGCTTTCTTT.